This TCR beta chain was captured in a study of blood T cell repertoires in COVID-19. J gave up 0 bases and V 4 bases, and 8 bases lay outside the gene matches. Germline assignment: CDR1 MGHRA and CDR2 YSYEKL. This CDR3 spans 16 amino acids. Profiled with immunoSEQ multiplex PCR; TCRdb holds only in-frame clones, not every one. This repertoire shows some 250,000 clones, around 80% found once; its top ten account for roughly 7.8%. This TCR was recovered from a man between 35 and 55 years old with active or convalescent COVID-19. The sample was peripheral blood. This chain uses TRBV4-1 with TRBJ1-2; 7 nucleotides agree with TRBD1. The CDR3 sequence: CASSPPGTASNYGYTF. In DNA form, the CDR3 reads TGCGCCAGCAGCCCTCCCGGGACAGCATCTAACTATGGCTACACCTTC.